The 21 T cell receptor beta chains below all came from one sample that was sequenced in a study of blood T cells in healthy people across ages. Sample-barcoded 5' priming and a J-beta primer mix drove a second PCR of 7 to 11 cycles. Using its own MiXCR run on the 5' RACE reads, TCRdb lists one record per CDR3 protein. The sample comprises approximately 1,700,000 distinct CDR3 sequences, more than 35% of which are singletons, and 23% rests with the top ten. Sequences were obtained from blood. These receptors all come from a human donor in good health.

The rearrangement joins TRBV7-2 to TRBJ1-5; TRBD1 might be the D (6 bases). The CDR3 loop spans 16 amino acids. Trimming took 0 bases from V and 6 from J, leaving 15 bases between them. The germline CDR1 and CDR2 sequences are SGHTA and FQGNSA. The CDR3 loop reads CASSLARGGAGQPQHF. In DNA, the CDR3 is TGTGCCAGCAGCTTAGCGCGGGGGGGCGCGGGTCAGCCCCAGCATTTT.

The chain combines TRBV27 with TRBJ2-7; 9 bases fit TRBD1. Germline V gene data show CDR1 as MNHEY and CDR2 as SMNVEV (reference sequence). J gave up 3 bases and V 4 bases, and 7 bases lay outside the gene matches. The CDR3 length is 15 residues. In DNA form, the CDR3 reads TGTGCCAGCAGTTCAGTAGGACAGGGGATCTACGAGCAGTACTTC. Amino acid sequence: CASSSVGQGIYEQYF.

CDR3 loop: CASGTQITGASYNEQFF. The DNA of the CDR3 is TGTGCTAGTGGTACCCAAATCACGGGGGCCAGCTACAATGAGCAGTTCTTC. The V and J genes are TRBV12-5 and TRBJ2-1; D may be TRBD1 or TRBD2 (6 bases each). With 5 bases removed from V and 3 bases from J, the gap between germline ends came to 20 bases. Germline V gene sequence: CDR1 LGHNT, CDR2 FRNRAP. This CDR3 spans 17 amino acids.

The gene calls are TRBV29-1 and TRBJ1-1; tentatively, D is TRBD1 (5 bases). There are 9 residues in the CDR3. The germline CDR1 and CDR2 sequences are SQVTM and ANQGSEA. V was shortened by 3 bases and J by 11 bases, with 7 bases between the two germline ends. In nucleotides, the CDR3 is TGCAGCGTTGAGAAGGGGGCTTTCTTT. This sequence encodes CSVEKGAFF.

This clonotype was seen more than once but under ten times. The chain is built from TRBV29-1 and TRBJ1-2, with 7 bases fitting TRBD1. This CDR3 comprises 19 residues. CDR1 and CDR2 from the germline V gene are SQVTM and ANQGSEA. V gave up 1 base and J gave up 0 bases; unmatched junction bases: 17. CDR3 bases: TGCAGCGTTGAAGCTCGCCCGGGAGGGGGCTCGGTCACTAACTATGGCTACACCTTC. Residues: CSVEARPGGGSVTNYGYTF.

This clonotype has more than one count but fewer than ten. The rearrangement links TRBV9 to TRBJ2-3; maybe TRBD1 (5 bases). V was shortened by 0 bases and J by 0 bases, with 11 bases between the two germline ends. Germline assignment: CDR1 SGDLS and CDR2 YYNGEE. The CDR3 consists of 16 residues. The CDR3 region has the DNA TGTGCCAGCAGCGTAGGTACAGGACCTAGCACAGATACGCAGTATTTT. Translated, it gives CASSVGTGPSTDTQYF.

The chain employs TRBV10-3 and TRBJ2-3; no definite D call. Germline V gene lookup returns CDR1 ENHRY and CDR2 SYGVKD. CDR3 length equals 15 residues. Trimming removed 3 bases from V and 6 bases from J, with 16 bases in between. The DNA for the CDR3 is TGTGCCATCAGTGACCCTCTAGGTGGTCGGGATACGCAGTATTTT. The encoded protein is CAISDPLGGRDTQYF.

The chain is built from TRBV20-1 and TRBJ1-2; weak D call: TRBD1 (5 bases). This CDR3 has 14 residues. Trimming took 6 bases from V and 3 from J, leaving 17 bases between them. The germline V gene encodes CDR1 DFQATT and CDR2 SNEGSKA (reference sequence). The CDR3 DNA is TGCAGTGCCGTCCCGGGGGGACCCTACTATGGCTACACCTTC. It codes for CSAVPGGPYYGYTF.

This clonotype occurred a few times. This chain connects TRBV5-5 to TRBJ2-5; 8 bases align to TRBD2. Germline CDR1 SGHKS, CDR2 YYEKEE (reference sequence). The trim removed 0 bases at V and 0 bases at J, leaving 7 bases unmatched. CDR3 length: 17 residues. The CDR3, as DNA: TGTGCCAGCAGCTTGGGGGATCGGGGGGGAAACCAAGAGACCCAGTACTTC. Residues: CASSLGDRGGNQETQYF.

The rearrangement links TRBV29-1 to TRBJ2-4; 7 bases fit TRBD1. The DNA end lines up better with TRBJ2-7; the J call may be wrong. The length of the CDR3 is 10 residues. From germline, CDR1 is SQVTM and CDR2 ANQGSEA. The CDR3 DNA follows: TGCAGCGGGCCAGGGGGCGAGCAGTACTTC. This sequence encodes CSGPGGEQYF.

This sequence joins TRBV7-2 and TRBJ2-3; 10 bases match TRBD2. Germline V gives CDR1 SGHTA, CDR2 FQGNSA. After removal of 5 bases from V and 2 bases from J, the junction contained 7 bases not matched to a gene. CDR3 size: 16 residues. CDR3 sequence reads: CASSPVGLADTDTQYF. CDR3 coding DNA: TGTGCCAGCAGCCCTGTAGGACTAGCGGACACAGATACGCAGTATTTT.

This chain links TRBV20-1 with TRBJ1-2; no clear D. Trimming left V 5 bases short and J 2 bases short, with 12 bases between. Germline V CDR1 and CDR2: DFQATT, SNEGSKA (reference sequence). The CDR3 is 13 amino acids. The CDR3 DNA reads as TGCAGTGCTTCCAAAGGGATCAACTATGGCTACACCTTC. Its translation is CSASKGINYGYTF.

This chain connects TRBV24-1 to TRBJ2-3; TRBD1 is a possible D gene (5 bases). The CDR3 spans 14 residues. The V gene's germline CDR1 is KGHDR and CDR2 SFDVKD. V lost 3 bases and J lost 4, with 10 bases in between. This chain's CDR3 is CATSDIDRADTQYF. The CDR3 coding sequence is TGTGCCACCAGTGATATCGACAGAGCAGATACGCAGTATTTT.

CDR3 sequence (DNA): TGTGCCAGCAGTCCCTCGGAGGTTGGGGCCTACGAGCAGTACTTC. Protein sequence: CASSPSEVGAYEQYF. The chain recombines TRBV12-3 or TRBV12-4 with TRBJ2-7, with D perhaps TRBD2 (5 bases). Trimming removed 5 bases from V and 2 bases from J, with 16 bases in between. The CDR3 runs to 15 residues.

This clonotype was counted a few times. The chain joins TRBV7-2 to TRBJ2-7; D not certain. The CDR3 is made up of 13 amino acids. The V gene's germline CDR1 is SGHTA and CDR2 FQGNSA. The V end lost 1 base, the J end lost 6 bases, and 10 bases lay between the germline ends. The CDR3: CASSLGIRSEQYF. In DNA, the CDR3 is TGTGCCAGCAGCTTAGGAATCCGGAGCGAGCAGTACTTC.

This chain uses TRBV7-3 with TRBJ2-1, with unresolved D. CDR3 size: 13 residues. V was trimmed by 1 base and J by 4 bases, leaving 5 bases between them. The germline gives CDR1 SGHTA, CDR2 FQGTGA. CDR3 sequence: CASSLMRYNEQFF. The CDR3 DNA follows: TGTGCCAGCAGCTTAATGCGGTACAATGAGCAGTTCTTC.

The chain joins TRBV6-2 or TRBV6-3 to TRBJ1-4; 7 positions agree with TRBD1. CDR1 and CDR2 from the germline V gene are MNHEY and SVGEGT. There are 17 residues in the CDR3. Trimming cost V 4 bases and J 8 bases; bases outside gene matches: 16. The CDR3 here is CASSSPRTGAPTEKLFF. The CDR3 nucleotides read TGTGCCAGCAGTTCGCCCCGGACAGGCGCCCCGACGGAAAAACTGTTTTTT.

Notes on this clonotype: A much more abundant neighbour one base away suggests this may be a read error. The V and J genes are TRBV10-3 and TRBJ1-5; D is possibly TRBD1 (6 bases). Trimming cost V 4 bases and J 2 bases, with 9 bases left between them. CDR1 and CDR2 from the germline V gene are ENHRY and SYGVKD. The CDR3 spans 14 residues. The chain's CDR3 is CAISATGGNQPQHF. CDR3 DNA sequence: TGTGCCATCAGTGCGACAGGAGGCAATCAGCCCCAGCATTTT.

This sequence joins TRBV7-9 and TRBJ1-1; D gene unclear. CDR1 is SEHNR and CDR2 is FQNEAQ in the germline V gene (reference sequence). The V end was cut by 5 bases, the J end by 7 bases, with 11 bases between. This CDR3 has 12 residues. CDR3 sequence: CASSLSNYEAFF. The CDR3, as DNA: TGTGCCAGCAGCCTCAGTAACTATGAAGCTTTCTTT.

This rearrangement joins TRBV12-3 or TRBV12-4 to TRBJ2-3; 12 bases agree with TRBD2. The trim removed 3 bases at V and 4 bases at J, leaving 8 bases unmatched. The CDR3 sequence is 17 residues long. The DNA for the CDR3 is TGTGCCAGCAGTTTTGGGGTGCTAGCGGGGGGGGCAGATACGCAGTATTTT. Its protein product is CASSFGVLAGGADTQYF.

In its sample, this clonotype was seen a few times. The V gene is TRBV20-1, the J gene TRBJ2-6; D possibly corresponds to TRBD1 (6 bases). Germline loops: CDR1 DFQATT, CDR2 SNEGSKA (reference sequence). Trimming took off 6 bases at V and 0 bases at J, with 18 bases between the two ends. The CDR3 has 17 residues. The CDR3 is CSAVIRRGSSGANVLTF. The CDR3 coding sequence is TGCAGTGCCGTGATTCGAAGGGGGAGCTCTGGGGCCAACGTCCTGACTTTC.